These T cell receptor beta chains were read from a single sample in a study of T cells in Graves' hyperthyroidism and ophthalmopathy. TCRdb processed the multiplex PCR reads anew with MiXCR; each CDR3 protein has one entry. The sample yields about 600,000 distinct CDR3 sequences, approximately 15% seen once. What was sequenced was blood. All receptors derive from a woman aged 40 to 50 with Graves' ophthalmopathy. Both conserved end residues are part of each CDR3. Fields, in order: V gene, CDR3 length, J gene, D gene, clone size, CDR3 DNA, CDR3 protein. The D gene is left open where the match is weak. Only part of the rows carry a size: once, few, many, or a class if the clone is expanded.

>TRBV20-1|13|TRBJ2-7|-|many
TGCAGTGCTAGAGGTTCCAGCGGGTTCGAGCAGTACTTC
CSARGSSGFEQYF
>TRBV12-3/TRBV12-4|15|TRBJ2-4|TRBD1|-
TGTGCCAGCACCAGACAGGGCTTAGCCAAAAACATTCAGTACTTC
CASTRQGLAKNIQYF
>TRBV20-1|17|TRBJ2-2|TRBD2|many
TGCAGTGCTAGAGATCCGAGGACTAGCGGGAGCACCGGGGAGCTGTTTTTT
CSARDPRTSGSTGELFF
>TRBV27|19|TRBJ1-3|TRBD1|many
TGTGCCAGCAGCCCTCGCCCCGGGACAGCGTTCCCCTCTGGAAACACCATATATTTT
CASSPRPGTAFPSGNTIYF
>TRBV3-1|14|TRBJ2-7|-|many
TGTGCCAGCAGCCCCAATCGTATCGGGGACGAGCAGTACTTC
CASSPNRIGDEQYF
>TRBV11-2|13|TRBJ2-3|-|many
TGTGCCAGCAGCTTGGGGCTCCCAGATACGCAGTATTTT
CASSLGLPDTQYF
>TRBV11-1|14|TRBJ1-2|TRBD1|many
TGTGCCAGCAGCATCGCCGGGACAGGGGACGGCTACACCTTC
CASSIAGTGDGYTF
>TRBV7-2|12|TRBJ2-5|-|many
TGTGCCAGCTCACCACAGCGGGAGACCCAGTACTTC
CASSPQRETQYF
>TRBV5-1|15|TRBJ2-5|TRBD1|many
TGCGCCAGCAGCAATGGACAGGGGAGTAGAGAGACCCAGTACTTC
CASSNGQGSRETQYF
>TRBV20-1|16|TRBJ2-1|TRBD2|few
TGCAGTGCTAGAGGTTCGGATAGCGGGAGATTGAGTGAGCAGTTCTTC
CSARGSDSGRLSEQFF
>TRBV12-3/TRBV12-4|13|TRBJ2-7|-|many
TGTGCCAGCAGTTTGGGGGAGGTTTACGAGCAGTACTTC
CASSLGEVYEQYF
>TRBV2|17|TRBJ1-1|-|many
TGTGCCAGCACCGAACGAGCCCCCTGGGCGAGAAACACTGAAGCTTTCTTT
CASTERAPWARNTEAFF
>TRBV3-1|12|TRBJ1-1|-|many
TGTGCCAGCAGCCTTTCCGCCACTGAAGCTTTCTTT
CASSLSATEAFF